A single T cell receptor beta chain is shown here with its context. Germline V gene sequence: CDR1 SGHDN, CDR2 FVKESK. The V end lost 4 bases, the J end lost 4 bases, and 10 bases lay between the germline ends. The length of the CDR3 is 13 residues. The data were produced by immunoSEQ multiplex PCR, yet TCRdb's version contains in-frame clones alone and is incomplete. This table has about 71,000 clones, more than 80% appearing once. The sample belongs to a study of blood T cell repertoires in COVID-19. About the research overall: PBMCs, B-cell-depleted T cells, or T cells provided the cDNA or gDNA that made up the material.

The sequencing sample was made of peripheral blood. The TCR was taken from a man older than 75 with acute or convalescent COVID-19. The J gene is TRBJ1-2, the V gene TRBV14; D gene unclear. CDR3 DNA: TGTGCCAGCAGCCCCGGGTTCTCCTATGGCTACACCTTC. It yields the protein CASSPGFSYGYTF.